The 30 T cell receptor beta chains below were found in one sample sequenced in a study of PD-1 blockade in mismatch repair-deficient tumors (dated by TCRdb to between 2016 and 2019). The library was built by means of the immunoSEQ multiplex PCR assay. TCRdb limited this immuneACCESS table to in-frame rearrangements with V and J called. A share of clones is missing; checked studies link under half to unresolved V genes, and the rest is unexplained. The sample table lists 120,000 or so clones, around nine tenths of them with a count of one. The leading ten clones occupy 10% to 15% of the sample. Sequenced here: peripheral blood, sampled just under 74 weeks after starting pembrolizumab. The receptors were gathered from an adult with mismatch repair-deficient cancer.

V gene TRBV5-4 combines with J gene TRBJ2-4, with TRBD1 matching 9 bases. Per the germline V gene, CDR1 is SGHNT and CDR2 is YYREEE (reference sequence). The V and J ends lost 0 bases and 6 bases, in that order; junction bases with no gene match: 4. The CDR3 is made up of 15 amino acids. CDR3 in DNA: TGTGCCAGCAGCTTGGACAGGGGGCTGGGAAACATTCAGTACTTC. As protein: CASSLDRGLGNIQYF.

This clone has a handful of counts. This chain uses TRBV6-5 with TRBJ2-7; possible D gene TRBD2, 5 bases. Germline-derived CDR1 and CDR2 are MNHEY and SVGAGI. V was trimmed by 5 bases and J by 5 bases, leaving 16 bases between them. There are 14 residues in the CDR3. The CDR3 sequence: CASSAGFGYHEQYF. The CDR3 DNA reads TGTGCCAGCAGTGCGGGCTTTGGGTACCACGAGCAGTACTTC.

This rearrangement joins TRBV10-3 to TRBJ2-7; 8 bases map to TRBD2. Germline trimming cut 4 bases from V and 0 bases from J; bases unmatched to any gene: 8. CDR1 and CDR2 from the germline V gene are ENHRY and SYGVKD. The CDR3 loop spans 16 amino acids. As DNA, the CDR3 is TGTGCCATCAGTGCCCCTTCCAGCGGGAGCTCCTACGAGCAGTACTTC. It codes for CAISAPSSGSSYEQYF.

The chain carries TRBV20-1 and TRBJ1-1; the D is unclear. Germline assignment: CDR1 DFQATT and CDR2 SNEGSKA (reference sequence). Trimming left V 6 bases short and J 7 bases short, with 12 bases between. This CDR3 contains 11 residues. CDR3 in DNA: TGCAGTGCCGGTCCGAGCATTGAAGCTTTCTTT. The encoded protein is CSAGPSIEAFF.

J is TRBJ2-7 and V is TRBV7-9, with D possibly being TRBD1 (5 bases). V was clipped by 3 bases and J by 1 base, with 7 bases between them. Germline V gene data show CDR1 as SEHNR and CDR2 as FQNEAQ (reference sequence). The CDR3 extends over 13 amino acids. Here the CDR3 DNA reads TGTGCCAGCAGCTTGACAGCTTCCTACGAGCAGTACTTC. It is translated as CASSLTASYEQYF.

The J gene is TRBJ2-7, the V gene TRBV7-9; D is possibly TRBD1 (6 bases). V lost 5 bases and J lost 0, with 14 bases in between. The germline gives CDR1 SEHNR, CDR2 FQNEAQ (reference sequence). The CDR3 spans 15 residues. CDR3 loop: CASSARWDNSYEQYF. The CDR3, as DNA: TGTGCCAGCAGCGCCCGATGGGACAACTCCTACGAGCAGTACTTC.

The chain couples TRBV9 to TRBJ2-5; D is ambiguous. The CDR3 covers 15 residues. CDR1 and CDR2 (germline): SGDLS, YYNGEE. Trimming pared 0 bases from V and 1 base from J, leaving 10 bases between. CDR3 sequence (DNA): TGTGCCAGCAGCGTAGTGGCAGGCCGCCAAGAGACCCAGTACTTC. Protein: CASSVVAGRQETQYF.

The genes are TRBV9 and TRBJ2-1; perhaps TRBD2 as D (6 bases). The CDR3 runs to 13 residues. The germline V and J ends were trimmed by 4 bases and 7 bases, with 12 bases remaining between them. Germline V gene lookup returns CDR1 SGDLS and CDR2 YYNGEE. The CDR3: CASSSGGVNEQFF. In DNA form, the CDR3 reads TGTGCCAGCAGCTCAGGCGGGGTAAATGAGCAGTTCTTC.

V and J are TRBV28 and TRBJ2-2, with a weak D call TRBD2 (5 bases). Trimming cost V 4 bases and J 7 bases, with 13 bases left between them. The CDR3 spans 14 residues. Germline V gives CDR1 MDHEN, CDR2 SYDVKM. The CDR3 is CASSYLASVGELFF. The DNA of the CDR3 is TGTGCCAGCAGTTACCTAGCTTCCGTCGGGGAGCTGTTTTTT.

In its sample, this clone was seen once. V gene TRBV11-2 combines with J gene TRBJ2-3; 9 positions match TRBD1. Germline lookup yields CDR1 SGHAT and CDR2 FQNNGV. The CDR3 length is 20 residues. Trimming cost V 0 bases and J 2 bases; bases outside gene matches: 15. The chain's CDR3 is CASSLDLRTGQGRNTDTQYF. In DNA form, the CDR3 reads TGTGCCAGCAGCTTAGATCTCCGGACGGGACAGGGAAGGAACACAGATACGCAGTATTTT.

The genes are TRBV27 and TRBJ2-1, with D perhaps TRBD2 (5 bases). CDR3 length: 14 amino acids. The germline V and J ends were trimmed by 8 bases and 9 bases, with 20 bases remaining between them. Germline CDR1 and CDR2: MNHEY and SMNVEV (reference sequence). This CDR3 reads CASSRVGGKTEQFF. As DNA, the CDR3 is TGTGCCAGCTCCCGTGTTGGAGGTAAAACTGAGCAGTTCTTC.

The genes are TRBV6-6 and TRBJ1-2; D unclear. V lost 5 bases to trimming and J lost 4 bases, with 17 bases between them. Germline CDR1 and CDR2: MNHNY and SVGAGI (reference sequence). CDR3 length: 15 residues. CDR3 sequence (DNA): TGTGCCAGCAGTATGACAAGGGTGGACGGCTATGGCTACACCTTC. Translation: CASSMTRVDGYGYTF.

J is TRBJ2-7 and V is TRBV10-3; tentative D call: TRBD2 (6 bases). The CDR3 contains 16 residues. Germline CDR1 reads ENHRY; CDR2 reads SYGVKD. V was cut by 6 bases and J by 4 bases, with 22 bases left in between. This CDR3 reads CAIRPKEAGRDYEQYF. The CDR3 coding sequence is TGTGCCATCAGACCTAAGGAGGCGGGACGAGATTACGAGCAGTACTTC.

V and J are TRBV28 and TRBJ1-2; no reliable D call. Germline loops: CDR1 MDHEN, CDR2 SYDVKM. The CDR3 is 15 residues long. V lost 3 bases to trimming and J lost 4 bases, with 15 bases between them. The CDR3 spells CASSFVLGLSYGYTF. The CDR3 DNA follows: TGTGCCAGCAGTTTTGTTTTAGGGCTATCCTATGGCTACACCTTC.

The chain uses TRBV9 and TRBJ2-5, with D maybe TRBD1 (5 bases). Germline CDR1 SGDLS, CDR2 YYNGEE. The CDR3 runs 15 residues. V was pared by 0 bases and J by 5 bases, with 14 bases between. The CDR3 sequence: CASSVESRAGETQYF. The CDR3 DNA sequence: TGTGCCAGCAGCGTAGAGTCCAGGGCAGGGGAGACCCAGTACTTC. Combining the CDR3 with reference TRBV9 and TRBJ2-5 gives the whole variable domain DSGVTQTPKHLITATGQRVTLRCSPRSGDLSVYWYQQSLDQGLQFLIQYYNGEERAKGNILERFSAQQFPDLHSELNLSSLELGDSALYFCASSVESRAGETQYFGPGTRLLVL.

V gene TRBV10-3 combines with J gene TRBJ2-7; D unclear. Trimming removed 4 bases at V and 1 base at J, with 11 bases between. The germline gives CDR1 ENHRY, CDR2 SYGVKD. The CDR3 totals 14 residues. The CDR3 region is CAISASGRSYEQYF. Written as DNA, the CDR3 is TGTGCCATCAGTGCGTCCGGTCGATCCTACGAGCAGTACTTC.

The V call is TRBV5-1, the J call TRBJ2-3; 8 bases line up with TRBD2. V lost 3 bases and J lost 7; bases outside the gene matches: 7. Germline assignment: CDR1 SGHRS and CDR2 YFSETQ. The CDR3 consists of 14 residues. This CDR3 reads CASSSSGSVNTQYF. DNA of the CDR3: TGCGCCAGCAGCTCAAGCGGGAGCGTCAATACGCAGTATTTT.

The CDR3 loop is CASSWDWTSNEQYF. As DNA, the CDR3 is TGCGCCAGCAGCTGGGATTGGACTAGCAACGAGCAGTACTTC. V gene TRBV5-1 combines with J gene TRBJ2-7, with TRBD2 matching 8 bases. This CDR3 has 14 residues. Per the germline V gene, CDR1 is SGHRS and CDR2 is YFSETQ. The trim removed 3 bases at V and 5 bases at J, leaving 7 bases unmatched.

V gene TRBV29-1 combines with J gene TRBJ2-2; possibly TRBD1 for D (7 bases). Trimming cost V 1 base and J 3 bases, with 12 bases left between them. Per germline, CDR1 SQVTM and CDR2 ANQGSEA. This CDR3 spans 15 amino acids. In DNA form, the CDR3 reads TGCAGCGTTGAAGTCAGGGGGGAACACACCGGGGAGCTGTTTTTT. This sequence encodes CSVEVRGEHTGELFF.

The chain combines TRBV5-4 with TRBJ2-1, with TRBD2 identical over 9 bases. Germline values: CDR1 SGHNT, CDR2 YYREEE (reference sequence). The V gene end was trimmed by 0 bases and the J gene end by 8 bases; junction bases not matched to a gene: 6. The CDR3 spans 15 residues. CDR3 residues: CASSLELAGVDEQFF. For the CDR3, the DNA is TGTGCCAGCAGCTTGGAATTAGCGGGAGTCGATGAGCAGTTCTTC.

Worth noting for this clone: The junction departs from germline at one end; a sequencing error may be responsible. The chain carries TRBV2 and TRBJ2-3, with 10 bases that match TRBD2. The CDR3 has 14 amino acids. Germline CDR1 SNHLY, CDR2 FYNNEI. The CDR3 here is CTSRSGRGTDTQYF. The CDR3 nucleotides are TGTACCAGCAGAAGCGGGAGGGGCACAGATACGCAGTATTTT. Complete variable domain (other parts from reference TRBV2 and TRBJ2-3): EPEVTQTPSHQVTQMGQEVILRCVPISNHLYFYWYRQILGQKVEFLVSFYNNEISEKSEIFDDQFSVERPDGSNFTLKIRSTKLEDSAMYFCTSRSGRGTDTQYFGPGTRLTVL.

The chain has TRBV27 and TRBJ2-7; TRBD1 is a possible D gene (6 bases). In germline, CDR1 is MNHEY, CDR2 SMNVEV (reference sequence). The V and J ends lost 5 bases and 3 bases respectively, with 17 bases between them. The CDR3 extends over 15 amino acids. In DNA, the CDR3 is TGTGCCAGCAGTCAAAGGCCCCAGGGACACTACGAGCAGTACTTC. Translation gives CASSQRPQGHYEQYF.

The CDR3 region is CASSYSTGSGEQYF. CDR3 in DNA: TGTGCCAGCAGTTACTCGACAGGGTCGGGCGAGCAGTACTTC. The rearrangement uses TRBV6-6 and TRBJ2-7, with 7 positions matching TRBD1. This CDR3 is 14 amino acids long. V lost 0 bases and J lost 6; bases outside the gene matches: 5. Germline V gene sequence: CDR1 MNHNY, CDR2 SVGAGI (reference sequence).

The V call is TRBV11-3, the J call TRBJ2-1; D uncertain. V was clipped by 5 bases and J by 5 bases, with 10 bases between them. The CDR3 runs 13 residues. Germline CDR1 reads SGHNT; CDR2 reads YENEEA. In DNA, the CDR3 is TGTGCCAGCAGCCCTTACCGCGACAATGAGCAGTTCTTC. Its translation is CASSPYRDNEQFF.

This clone was counted only a few times. The chain has TRBV5-1 and TRBJ2-7, with D unresolved. Germline CDR1 SGHRS, CDR2 YFSETQ. The V end lost 4 bases, the J end lost 4 bases, and 6 bases lay between the germline ends. The CDR3 is made up of 11 amino acids. The DNA of the CDR3 is TGCGCCAGCAGCGCGGATTACGAGCAGTACTTC. Protein: CASSADYEQYF. The full variable domain, in which reference TRBV5-1 and TRBJ2-7 provide the parts outside the CDR3, is KAGVTQTPRYLIKTRGQQVTLSCSPISGHRSVSWYQQTPGQGLQFLFEYFSETQRNKGNFPGRFSGRQFSNSRSEMNVSTLELGDSALYLCASSADYEQYFGPGTRLTVT.

CDR3 DNA: TGCAGCGTTTTTTTGGGCACTGAAGCTTTCTTT. This translates into CSVFLGTEAFF. The chain has TRBV29-1 and TRBJ1-1; the D is unclear. V gave up 5 bases and J gave up 4 bases, with 8 bases separating them. This CDR3 has 11 residues. Germline CDR1 SQVTM, CDR2 ANQGSEA.

The chain joins TRBV6-9 to TRBJ2-5; possibly TRBD1 for D (5 bases). The CDR3 extends over 16 amino acids. The V end lost 8 bases, the J end lost 5 bases, and 24 bases lay between the germline ends. From germline, CDR1 is MNHGY and CDR2 SVAAGI. The CDR3, as DNA: TGTGCCAGCCAAGGGGTCATACGCTCAGGGTTTGAGACCCAGTACTTC. It codes for CASQGVIRSGFETQYF.

This chain uses TRBV10-3 with TRBJ2-7, with D unclear. The germline V gene has CDR1 ENHRY and CDR2 SYGVKD. Trimming removed 10 bases from V and 0 bases from J, with 16 bases in between. The CDR3 is 14 residues long. The CDR3 loop is CATVSQDRSYEQYF. The CDR3 nucleotides are TGTGCCACCGTCAGCCAGGACCGCTCCTACGAGCAGTACTTC.

CDR3 nucleotides: TGCGCCAGCAGCCAAAAACTAGCTCCATACAATGAGCAGTTCTTC. This sequence encodes CASSQKLAPYNEQFF. V gene TRBV4-3 combines with J gene TRBJ2-1; possible D gene TRBD2, 6 bases. Trimming stripped 2 bases from V and 4 bases from J, with 12 bases between. The CDR3 consists of 15 residues. CDR1 and CDR2 from the germline V gene are LGHNA and YSLEER.

The genes are TRBV28 and TRBJ2-4, with no clear D. CDR1 is MDHEN, CDR2 SYDVKM, per germline. The CDR3 has 13 amino acids. V gave up 5 bases and J gave up 2 bases, with 7 bases separating them. The CDR3 loop is CASSTMSKNIQYF. CDR3 DNA sequence: TGTGCCAGCAGTACAATGTCCAAAAACATTCAGTACTTC.